The clone carrying this TCR beta chain was picked up a small number of times. The antigen is unknown. This entry belongs to a study of T cell repertoires in cytomegalovirus infection. In TCRdb, the reads were re-called with MiXCR into one record per CDR3 protein. This sample has around 300,000 distinct CDR3 sequences, with more than 20% found just once. The length of the CDR3 is 11 residues. Looked up from germline, CDR1 is SGDLS and CDR2 is YYNGEE. V was clipped by 6 bases and J by 3 bases, with 6 bases between them. Findings and caveats of the study: CMV-specific HLA-C-restricted TCR beta clonotypes dominated the ex vivo response. Identification of carriers of CMV plus the relevant HLA was performed using cumulative public TCR beta family frequency.

The rearrangement links TRBV9 to TRBJ1-2; D is perhaps TRBD1 (5 bases). This clonotype originated in a human donor in good health (CMV status not recorded). Some clones in this sample may be carry-over from other donors' samples. Sequenced sample: PBMCs. This CDR3 reads CASKGDYGYTF. CDR3 sequence (DNA): TGTGCCAGCAAAGGGGACTATGGCTACACCTTC.